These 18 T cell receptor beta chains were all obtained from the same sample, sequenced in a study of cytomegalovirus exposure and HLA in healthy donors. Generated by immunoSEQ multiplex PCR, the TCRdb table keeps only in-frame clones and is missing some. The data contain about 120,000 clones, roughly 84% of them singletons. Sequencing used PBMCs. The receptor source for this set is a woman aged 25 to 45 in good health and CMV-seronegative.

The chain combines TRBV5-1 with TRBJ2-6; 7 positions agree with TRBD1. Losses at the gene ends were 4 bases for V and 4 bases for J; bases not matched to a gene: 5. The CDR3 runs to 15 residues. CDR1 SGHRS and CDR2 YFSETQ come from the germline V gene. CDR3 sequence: CASSTTGAGANVLTF. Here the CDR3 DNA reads TGCGCCAGCAGCACTACAGGGGCCGGGGCCAACGTCCTGACTTTC.

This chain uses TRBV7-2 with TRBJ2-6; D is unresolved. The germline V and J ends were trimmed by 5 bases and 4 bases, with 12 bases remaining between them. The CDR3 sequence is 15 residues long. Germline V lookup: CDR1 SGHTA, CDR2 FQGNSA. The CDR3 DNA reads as TGTGCCAGCAGCGGCCTGCGGTACGGGGCCAACGTCCTGACTTTC. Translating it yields CASSGLRYGANVLTF.

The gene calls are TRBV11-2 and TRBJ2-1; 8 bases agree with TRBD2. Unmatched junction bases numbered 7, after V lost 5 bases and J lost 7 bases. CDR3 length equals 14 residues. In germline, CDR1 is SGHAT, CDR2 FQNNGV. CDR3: CASSQGLVRNEQFF. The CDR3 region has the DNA TGTGCCAGCAGCCAGGGACTAGTTCGTAATGAGCAGTTCTTC.

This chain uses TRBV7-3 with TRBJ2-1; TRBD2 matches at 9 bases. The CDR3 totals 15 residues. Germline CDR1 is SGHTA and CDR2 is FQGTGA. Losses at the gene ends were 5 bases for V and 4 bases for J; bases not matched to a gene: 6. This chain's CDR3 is CASSQSGGIYNEQFF. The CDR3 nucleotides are TGTGCCAGCAGCCAGAGCGGGGGGATTTACAATGAGCAGTTCTTC.

In nucleotides, the CDR3 is TGTGCCAGCAGCATCTCTGGACAGGGCACTGAAGCTTTCTTT. Translated, it gives CASSISGQGTEAFF. The rearrangement links TRBV7-2 to TRBJ1-1, with TRBD1 identical over 8 bases. J was trimmed by 4 bases and V by 5 bases; bases with no gene match: 6. CDR3 length: 14 amino acids. Germline V gene data show CDR1 as SGHTA and CDR2 as FQGNSA.

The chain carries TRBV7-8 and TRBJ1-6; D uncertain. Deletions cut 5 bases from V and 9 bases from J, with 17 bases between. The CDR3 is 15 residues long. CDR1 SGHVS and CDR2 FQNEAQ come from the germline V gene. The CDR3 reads CASSPQVGTVSPLHF. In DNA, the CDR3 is TGTGCCAGCAGCCCCCAAGTTGGTACGGTTTCACCCCTCCACTTT.

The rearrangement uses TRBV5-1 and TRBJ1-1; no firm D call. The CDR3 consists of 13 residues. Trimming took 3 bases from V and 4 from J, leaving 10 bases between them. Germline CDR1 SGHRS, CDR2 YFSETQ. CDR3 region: CASSWTRGTEAFF. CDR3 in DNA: TGCGCCAGCAGCTGGACCCGGGGCACTGAAGCTTTCTTT.

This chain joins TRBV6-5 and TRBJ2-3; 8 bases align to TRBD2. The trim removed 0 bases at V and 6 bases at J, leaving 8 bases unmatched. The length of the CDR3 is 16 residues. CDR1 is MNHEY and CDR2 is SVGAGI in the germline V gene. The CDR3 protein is CASSYSLAEDGDTQYF. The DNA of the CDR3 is TGTGCCAGCAGTTACTCACTAGCGGAGGACGGGGATACGCAGTATTTT.

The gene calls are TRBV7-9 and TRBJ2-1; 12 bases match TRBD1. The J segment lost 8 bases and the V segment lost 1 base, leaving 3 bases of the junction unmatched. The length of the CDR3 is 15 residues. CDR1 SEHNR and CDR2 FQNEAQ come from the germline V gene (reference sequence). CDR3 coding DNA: TGTGCCAGCAGCTTAGTGGGGACAGGGGGCGATGAGCAGTTCTTC. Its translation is CASSLVGTGGDEQFF.

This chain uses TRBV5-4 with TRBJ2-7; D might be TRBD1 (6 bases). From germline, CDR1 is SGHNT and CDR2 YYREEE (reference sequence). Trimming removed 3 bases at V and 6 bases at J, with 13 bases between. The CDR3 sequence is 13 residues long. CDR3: CASSSPQGREQYF. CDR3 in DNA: TGTGCCAGCAGCTCACCTCAGGGGCGCGAGCAGTACTTC.

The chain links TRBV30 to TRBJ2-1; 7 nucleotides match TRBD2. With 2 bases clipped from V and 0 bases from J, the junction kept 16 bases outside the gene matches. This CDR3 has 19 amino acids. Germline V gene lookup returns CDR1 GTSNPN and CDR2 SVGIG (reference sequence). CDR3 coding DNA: TGTGCCTGGAGTAGTTGGCGGGGGTCTTCGATGAGCTCCTACAATGAGCAGTTCTTC. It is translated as CAWSSWRGSSMSSYNEQFF.

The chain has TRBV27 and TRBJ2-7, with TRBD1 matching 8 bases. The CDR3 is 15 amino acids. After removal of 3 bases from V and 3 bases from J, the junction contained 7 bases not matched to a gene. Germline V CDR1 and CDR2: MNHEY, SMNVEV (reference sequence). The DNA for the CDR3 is TGTGCCAGCAGTTTGGCGGGACAGGCTAACTACGAGCAGTACTTC. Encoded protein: CASSLAGQANYEQYF.

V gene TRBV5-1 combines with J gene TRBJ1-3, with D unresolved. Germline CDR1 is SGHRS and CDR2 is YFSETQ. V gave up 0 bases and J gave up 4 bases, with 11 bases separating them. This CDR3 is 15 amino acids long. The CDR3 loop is CASSLVAGGGNTIYF. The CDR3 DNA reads TGCGCCAGCAGCTTGGTCGCAGGCGGGGGAAACACCATATATTTT.

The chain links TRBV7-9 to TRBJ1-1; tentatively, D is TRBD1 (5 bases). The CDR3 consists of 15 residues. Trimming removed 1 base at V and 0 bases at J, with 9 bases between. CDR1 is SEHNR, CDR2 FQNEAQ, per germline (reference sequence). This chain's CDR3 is CASSLGRALNTEAFF. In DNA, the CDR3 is TGTGCCAGCAGCTTAGGCAGGGCCCTGAACACTGAAGCTTTCTTT.

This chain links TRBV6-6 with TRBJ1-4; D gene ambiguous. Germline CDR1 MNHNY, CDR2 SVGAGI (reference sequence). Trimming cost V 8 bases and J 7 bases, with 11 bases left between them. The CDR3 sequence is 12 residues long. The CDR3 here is CASGDRGEKLFF. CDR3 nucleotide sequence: TGTGCCAGCGGAGACCGGGGTGAAAAACTGTTTTTT.

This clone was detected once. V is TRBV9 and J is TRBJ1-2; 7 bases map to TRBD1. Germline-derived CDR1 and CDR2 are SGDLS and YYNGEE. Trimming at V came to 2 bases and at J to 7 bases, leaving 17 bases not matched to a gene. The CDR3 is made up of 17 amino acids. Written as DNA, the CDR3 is TGTGCCAGCAGCGTCGCAGTGGGGGGAAACAGGGGAGGTGGCTACACCTTC. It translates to CASSVAVGGNRGGGYTF.

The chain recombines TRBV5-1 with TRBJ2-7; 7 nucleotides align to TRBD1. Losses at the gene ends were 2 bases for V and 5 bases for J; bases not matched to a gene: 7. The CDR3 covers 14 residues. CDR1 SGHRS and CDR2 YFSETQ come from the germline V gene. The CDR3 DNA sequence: TGCGCCAGCAGCTTACAGGGGCTACTGAACGAGCAGTACTTC. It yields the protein CASSLQGLLNEQYF.

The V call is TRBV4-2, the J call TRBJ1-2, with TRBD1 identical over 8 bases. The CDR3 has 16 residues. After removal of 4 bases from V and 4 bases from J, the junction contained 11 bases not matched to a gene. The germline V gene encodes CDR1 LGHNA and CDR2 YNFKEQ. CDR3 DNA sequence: TGTGCCAGCAGCCCCCTAGGGGACAGGATGGCCTATGGCTACACCTTC. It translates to CASSPLGDRMAYGYTF.